This TCR beta chain was observed in a study of blood T cell repertoires in COVID-19. Study-level information: Sites in the United States, Italy and Spain provided acute and convalescent COVID-19 samples. T cells, B-cell-depleted T cells, or PBMCs provided the cDNA or gDNA that served as material.

Recovered status in Cohort 3 required two negative PCRs, clearance, or symptom resolution. Authors' analysis steps: Reference gene primer amplification gave nucleated cell count estimates. Clones were read by immunoSEQ multiplex PCR, and TCRdb kept only the in-frame ones, dropping some. V, J and clone size reflect that table, while D and trimming were determined from the DNA. This sample carries about 330,000 clones, more than 90% of them seen once, and the ten largest clones take about 18%. Sequencing was done on a sample of PBMCs or T cells enriched from blood (not recorded which). This sequence originates from a woman aged 25 to 39 who had recovered from COVID-19.

CDR3 in DNA: TGTGCCAGCAGCCGGGCAGGGATGAACACTGAAGCTTTCTTT. Its protein product is CASSRAGMNTEAFF. The V call is TRBV28, the J call TRBJ1-1; TRBD1 is a possible D gene (5 bases). The CDR3 totals 14 residues. V was trimmed by 6 bases and J by 0 bases, leaving 11 bases between them. Per the germline V gene, CDR1 is MDHEN and CDR2 is SYDVKM.